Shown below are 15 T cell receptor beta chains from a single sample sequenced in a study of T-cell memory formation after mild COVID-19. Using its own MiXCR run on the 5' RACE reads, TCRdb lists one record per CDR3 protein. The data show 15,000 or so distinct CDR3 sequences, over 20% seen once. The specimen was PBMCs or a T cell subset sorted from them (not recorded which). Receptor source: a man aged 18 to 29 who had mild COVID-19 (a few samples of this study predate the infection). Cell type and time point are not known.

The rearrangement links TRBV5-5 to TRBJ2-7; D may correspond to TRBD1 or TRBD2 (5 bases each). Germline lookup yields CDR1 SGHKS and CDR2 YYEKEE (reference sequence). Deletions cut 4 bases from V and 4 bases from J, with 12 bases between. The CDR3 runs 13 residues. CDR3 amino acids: CASSITWGYEQYV. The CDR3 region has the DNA TGTGCCAGCAGCATCACTTGGGGGTACGAGCAGTACGTC.

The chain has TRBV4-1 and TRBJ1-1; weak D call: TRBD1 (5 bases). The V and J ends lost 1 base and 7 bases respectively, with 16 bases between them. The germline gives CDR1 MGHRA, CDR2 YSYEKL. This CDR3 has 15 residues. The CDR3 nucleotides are TGCGCCAGCAGCCAAGGGGACGGCGGGCCCGGTGAAGCTTTCTTT. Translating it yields CASSQGDGGPGEAFF.

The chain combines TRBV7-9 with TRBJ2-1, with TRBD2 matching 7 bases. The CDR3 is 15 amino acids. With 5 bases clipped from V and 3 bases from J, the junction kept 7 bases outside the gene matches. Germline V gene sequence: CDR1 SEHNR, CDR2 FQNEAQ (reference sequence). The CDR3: CASSPPAGVYNEQFF. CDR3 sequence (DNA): TGTGCCAGCAGCCCCCCGGCGGGGGTCTACAATGAGCAGTTCTTC.

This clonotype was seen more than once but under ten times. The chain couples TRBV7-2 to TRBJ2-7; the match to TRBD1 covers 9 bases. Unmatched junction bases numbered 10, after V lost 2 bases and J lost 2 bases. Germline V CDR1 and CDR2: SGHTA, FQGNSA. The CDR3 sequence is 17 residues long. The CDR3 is CASSLRPGQGIPYEQYF. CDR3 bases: TGTGCCAGCAGCTTACGCCCAGGACAGGGGATTCCCTACGAGCAGTACTTC.

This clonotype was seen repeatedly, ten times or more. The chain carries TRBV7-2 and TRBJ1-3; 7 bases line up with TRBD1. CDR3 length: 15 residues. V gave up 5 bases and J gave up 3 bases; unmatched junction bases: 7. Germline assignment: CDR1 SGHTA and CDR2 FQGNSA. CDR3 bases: TGTGCCAGCAGCCGCGACAGGGTGCGTGGAAACACCATATATTTT. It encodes CASSRDRVRGNTIYF.

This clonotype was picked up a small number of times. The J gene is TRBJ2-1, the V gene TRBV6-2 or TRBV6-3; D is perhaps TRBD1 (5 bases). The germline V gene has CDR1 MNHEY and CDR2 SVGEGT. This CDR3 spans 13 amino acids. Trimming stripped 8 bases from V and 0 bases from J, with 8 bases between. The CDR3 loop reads CASLDSSYNEQFF. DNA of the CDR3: TGTGCCAGCCTAGACAGCTCCTACAATGAGCAGTTCTTC.

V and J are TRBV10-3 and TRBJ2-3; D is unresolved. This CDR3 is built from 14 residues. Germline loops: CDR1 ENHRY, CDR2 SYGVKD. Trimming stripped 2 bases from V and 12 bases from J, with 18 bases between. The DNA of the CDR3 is TGTGCCATCAGTGAGGTCCTTGGCAGTGCGTTTCAGTATTTT. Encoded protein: CAISEVLGSAFQYF.

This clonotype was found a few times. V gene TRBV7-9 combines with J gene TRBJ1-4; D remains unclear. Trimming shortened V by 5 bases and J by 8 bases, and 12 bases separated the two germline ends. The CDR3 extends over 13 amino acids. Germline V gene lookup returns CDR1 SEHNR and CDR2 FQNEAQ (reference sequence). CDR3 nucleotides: TGTGCCAGCAGCCCCACTCCGTTCGAAAAACTGTTTTTT. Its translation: CASSPTPFEKLFF.

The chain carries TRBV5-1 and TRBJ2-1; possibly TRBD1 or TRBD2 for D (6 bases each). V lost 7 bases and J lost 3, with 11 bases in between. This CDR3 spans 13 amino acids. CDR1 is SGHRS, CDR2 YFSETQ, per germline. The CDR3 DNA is TGCGCCAGCGGGGGGCCCAACTACAATGAGCAGTTCTTC. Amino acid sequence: CASGGPNYNEQFF.

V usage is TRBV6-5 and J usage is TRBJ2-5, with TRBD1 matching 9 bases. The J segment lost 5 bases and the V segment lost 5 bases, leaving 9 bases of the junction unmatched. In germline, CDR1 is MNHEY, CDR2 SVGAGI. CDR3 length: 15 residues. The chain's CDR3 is CASSLPGQGGETQYF. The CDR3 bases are TGTGCCAGCAGTCTCCCGGGACAGGGTGGGGAGACCCAGTACTTC.

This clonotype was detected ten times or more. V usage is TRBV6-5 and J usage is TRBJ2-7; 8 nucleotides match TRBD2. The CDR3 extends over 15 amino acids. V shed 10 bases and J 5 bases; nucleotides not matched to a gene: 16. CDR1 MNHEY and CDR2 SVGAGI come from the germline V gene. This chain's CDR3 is CATQPHGTSIDEQYV. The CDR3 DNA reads TGTGCCACCCAACCTCACGGGACTAGTATCGACGAGCAGTACGTC.

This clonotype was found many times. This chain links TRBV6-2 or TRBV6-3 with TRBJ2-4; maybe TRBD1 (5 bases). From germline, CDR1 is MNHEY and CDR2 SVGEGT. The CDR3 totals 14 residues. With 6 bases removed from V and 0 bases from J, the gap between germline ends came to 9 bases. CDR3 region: CASRKGLAKNIQYF. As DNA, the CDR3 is TGTGCCAGCAGAAAGGGGCTAGCCAAAAACATTCAGTACTTC.

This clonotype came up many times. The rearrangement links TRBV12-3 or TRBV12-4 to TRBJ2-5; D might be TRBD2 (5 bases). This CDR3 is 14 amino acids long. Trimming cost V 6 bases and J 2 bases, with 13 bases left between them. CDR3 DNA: TGTGCCAGCAGGCGCCCCGGGATTCAAGAGACCCAGTACTTC. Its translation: CASRRPGIQETQYF.

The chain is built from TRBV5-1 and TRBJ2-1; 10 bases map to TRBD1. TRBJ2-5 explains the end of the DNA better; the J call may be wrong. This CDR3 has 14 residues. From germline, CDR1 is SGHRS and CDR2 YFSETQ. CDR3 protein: CASSPGTGEETQYF. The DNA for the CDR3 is TGCGCCAGCAGCCCCGGGACAGGGGAAGAGACCCAGTACTTC.

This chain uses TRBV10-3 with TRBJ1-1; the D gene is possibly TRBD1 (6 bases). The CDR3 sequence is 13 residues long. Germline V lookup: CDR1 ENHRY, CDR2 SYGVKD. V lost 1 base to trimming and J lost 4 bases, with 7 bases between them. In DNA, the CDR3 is TGTGCCATCAGTGAGTTCAGGGGCACTGAAGCTTTCTTT. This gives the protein CAISEFRGTEAFF.